This entry concerns a single TCR beta chain. Its cognate antigen has yet to be identified. The input lacks base qualities; no much larger clone sits a single base away. The cohort was made up of about 670 healthy bone marrow donors. Cohort members were all nominally healthy when sampled, although unrecorded immune exposures were likely present. The donor was CMV seronegative and was included in the group of a few hundred seronegative cohort members. A peripheral blood sample was provided by each donor, and peripheral blood mononuclear cells were used for TCR beta sequencing. Genomic DNA extraction from the blood cell samples was performed with the Qiagen DNeasy Blood Extraction Kit. This specimen comes from a study of cytomegalovirus exposure and HLA in healthy donors (dated by TCRdb to 2017 to 2019). The study in broad terms: An earlier analysis of a few hundred of the donors reported 250 to 300 Gb of sequence data and approximately 120 million unique TCR beta sequences obtained from roughly 170 million T cells. About 280 gigabases of sequencing data and roughly 90 million unique TCR sequences were included in an early release covering about 700 HLA-typed donors. The genetic ancestry cluster associated with self-reported Caucasian donors included around four fifths of the 398 genotyped donors. The study was designed to test whether signatures of past pathogen exposure could be identified by cataloging public T cell receptors. The study used immunosequencing to profile the T cell repertoires of more than 650 subjects and linked those repertoires to cytomegalovirus serostatus. Along with the roughly 710-subject first cohort, a separate validation cohort of about 110 different subjects was used. The study combined high-throughput TCR immunosequencing, statistical association of individual TCRs with disease status, and machine learning to predict cytomegalovirus infection status. A later analysis re-examined previously published TCR beta repertoires from about 700 donors and added high-resolution HLA genotyping to investigate patterns of TCR occurrence. The later analysis used no new phenotypic data to find candidate immune exposures, relying instead on TCR beta sequences and their occurrence across donors. An earlier analysis of several hundred of the donors used high-throughput TCR beta sequencing to judge whether each TCR beta V gene segment behaved as functional or pseudogenic. Donor age, sex, ethnicity and CMV serostatus were compiled alongside the repertoire data. In a later genetic analysis, genome-wide SNP genotypes for about 55% of the roughly 700 donors were used, and that subset was treated as a discovery cohort. Every repertoire in the discovery cohort had been generated on one and the same sequencing platform. HLA typing included class I and class II loci at four-digit resolution. Typing coverage differed by locus: A, B, C, DRB1 and DQB1 were typed in about 629-630 donors, DQA1 in about 510, DPA1 in around 580, and DPB1 in just under 490. Roughly five DR-DQ haplotypes were treated as single units for association and clustering because of strong linkage in the cohort. Among some 400 genotyped donors of the cohort, an average of about 220,000 unique TCR beta nucleotide sequences was sequenced per donor, of which about 18% were non-productive. The paper as a whole reports these results and caveats: Most CMV-associated TCR beta chains appeared to be HLA-restricted in a later analysis, and the HLA associations seemed to be driven largely by CMV exposure. CMV serostatus was the only immune exposure information available for the cohort. The authors suggested that the approach could potentially be extended to other disease states and immunological phenotypes. V-gene and J-gene trimming of TCR beta chains was associated with a missense DCLRE1C variant in a later genetic analysis, and the association was replicated in an independent cohort. Because counts were too low, under 20 rarely observed V segments, including chromosome 9 orphons, were left out of the earlier analysis of 500 to 650 of the donors. A cluster of highly shared sequence variants was judged likely to represent a technical artifact of the sequencing pipeline. A further reported finding was that TCR beta sequences accurately predicted the HLA-A and HLA-B alleles for most subjects in the first cohort. Because some donors lacked HLA typing at each locus, the association tests relied only on the typed subset. In a later analysis, over 15,000 TCR beta sequences were associated with specific HLA alleles at a false discovery rate of 0.05. The 87-base-pair reads could not distinguish some IMGT-functional V segments, including TRBV6-2 and TRBV6-3, so those segments were excluded. The study gave a list of under 200 TCR beta chains associated with cytomegalovirus. Compared with equally common non-associated chains, HLA-associated TCR beta chains in a later analysis were more clonally expanded and had lower generation probabilities. A later analysis found that TCR association rates varied across HLA loci, with DRB1 alleles showing the most associated TCRs and HLA-C alleles the fewest. According to a later genetic analysis, donors in an Asian-associated ancestry cluster had fewer N-insertions in productive TCRs than the approximately 650-donor mean. Linkage disequilibrium might explain the correlated functional status among segregating V segments, but an unknown experimental factor could not be excluded. When HLA alleles, especially DR and DQ, strongly co-occurred, TCR associations were difficult to assign to individual alleles. Several of the top co-occurrence clusters appeared to be linked to parvovirus B19, influenza, CMV and Epstein-Barr virus, according to a later analysis. A few of the identified cytomegalovirus-associated TCR beta chains were confirmed in vitro to be specific for cytomegalovirus antigens. The cohort was sequenced for TCR beta chains only, and without alpha or paired-chain data the features that could be detected were limited. Most TCR sequences were observed very rarely across donors, whereas some public TCRs were present in many individuals. Roughly uniform sequencing depth across donors was assumed in presence/absence analyses, although this assumption may not hold. Cytomegalovirus status was reported to be diagnosed by the classifier with high specificity and sensitivity in both the original and validation cohorts. In an earlier analysis of more than 450 of the donors, most TCR beta V segments were observed in productive rearrangements about 87% or about 30% of the time, broadly matching IMGT annotations.

Receptors were amplified or captured by the immunoSEQ multiplex PCR assay. For the multiplex PCR, a mixture combining 60 forward primers for TCR Vbeta segments and 13 reverse primers for TCR Jbeta segments was used. A multiplex PCR assay on genomic DNA amplified the CDR3 region of rearranged TCR beta genes. Amplified TCR beta libraries were sequenced as 87-base-pair reads on the Illumina HiSeq System. The original methods were these. In a later analysis, tens of millions of unique TCR beta chains were counted across the 500 to 850 repertoires, and roughly 11 million of these chains were shared by at least two donors. To remove PCR and sequencing errors, raw reads were error-corrected and collapsed into unique sequences using a nearest-neighbor algorithm that merged closely related sequences. V, D and J gene segments were assigned by aligning CDR3 sequences to IMGT reference sequences. For a sequence to be retained, at least a six-nucleotide match to both a V gene segment and a J gene segment was required. Rearrangements were called productive when the CDR3 lacked stop codons and stayed in frame with V and J; all others were non-productive. Following IMGT convention, CDR3 was defined as the stretch from the second conserved V-encoded cysteine to the conserved J-encoded phenylalanine. The earlier analysis of 587 of the donors excluded sequences that lacked an unambiguous match to a single V gene segment. In an earlier analysis of some 590 of the donors, a V segment was called functional when productive rearrangements were above 56.7%, and segregating when the standard deviation between donors exceeded 5%. To diagnose cytomegalovirus status from the catalog of TCR beta chain sequences, a statistical classification framework was built. V and J gene assignment, in a later analysis, came from comparing TCR nucleotide sequences with IMGT/GENE-DB human TR gene sequences. A later analysis assigned CDR3 sequences and most-parsimonious VDJ recombination scenarios with the TCRdist pipeline. In a later analysis, each TCR beta chain was defined by its CDR3 amino acid sequence together with its V-gene family, and reads lacking a unique V-gene family were excluded. To address suspected cross-contamination and a sequencing artifact, a later analysis removed 550 to 750 highly shared, low-generation-probability nucleotide sequences. In a later analysis, a clonal expansion index for each public chain was calculated from normalized within-repertoire ranks of inferred template counts. A later analysis computed generation probabilities with a VDJ recombination model fitted to out-of-frame rearrangements, and checked the results against IGoR. Hypergeometric tests were used in a later analysis to score TCR-TCR, TCR-HLA and TCR-CMV co-occurrence, with a repertoire-size bias correction applied to the TCR pairs. To estimate false discovery rates, a later analysis permuted the HLA or CMV assignments 20 times. In a later analysis, co-occurring TCRs were grouped using DBSCAN, and TCRdist sequence similarity was added for clustering within HLA-allele-positive subsets. Co-occurrence clustering excluded repertoires with fewer than 30,000 or more than 120,000 public chains, plus five with anomalous nucleotide sharing. TCRdb carries this immuneACCESS record with in-frame sequences only. Its versions omit some clonotypes, under half of them owing to an unresolved V gene in the studies checked, with the rest unexplained. V and J calls plus clone size are reproduced from that table; the DNA served to infer D and trimming. The sample table shows 200,000 to 250,000 clones, and almost 85% are seen once. The ten largest clones represent over 0.5% of the sample.

The CDR3 spans 15 residues, from the cysteine through the phenylalanine. The retained sequence is limited to the CDR3, 45 bases, with the frame set at the first base. The germline V gene supplies CDR1 MNHNS and CDR2 SASEGT. The germline V end is reduced by 4 bases and the J end by 2 bases; junction bases left unmatched: 8. Sequencing input: PBMCs. The V and J genes are TRBV6-1 and TRBJ2-7; 7 nucleotides in the junction match TRBD2. This TCR derives from a woman aged 40 to 50 in good health and CMV-seronegative. CDR3 region: CASSAGSGTTYEQYF. The DNA sequence is TGTGCCAGCAGTGCGGGGAGCGGGACGACCTACGAGCAGTACTTC.